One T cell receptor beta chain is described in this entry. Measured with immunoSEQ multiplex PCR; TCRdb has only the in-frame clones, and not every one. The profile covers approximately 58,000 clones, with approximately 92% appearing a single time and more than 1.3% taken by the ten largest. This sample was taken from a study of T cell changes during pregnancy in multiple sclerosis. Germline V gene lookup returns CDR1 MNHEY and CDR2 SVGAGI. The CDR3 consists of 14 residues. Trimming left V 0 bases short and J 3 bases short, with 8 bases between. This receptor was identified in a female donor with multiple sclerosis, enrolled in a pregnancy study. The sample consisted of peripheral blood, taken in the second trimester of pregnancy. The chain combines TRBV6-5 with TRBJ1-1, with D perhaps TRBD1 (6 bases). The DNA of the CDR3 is TGTGCCAGCAGTTACTCAGGGGGAGACACTGAAGCTTTCTTT. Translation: CASSYSGGDTEAFF.